This TCR beta chain is drawn from a study of CD8 T cells in Susac syndrome. Remarks on this clonotype: The antigen is undetermined.

RNA amounts of about 0.5 to 1 ug underwent reverse transcription with random hexamers. A multiplex approach, immunoSEQ multiplex PCR, amplified TCR beta CDR3 across 54 Vbeta and 13 Jbeta. MiXCR was run by TCRdb on the immunoSEQ multiplex PCR reads, yielding one entry per CDR3 protein. The repertoire includes about 430,000 distinct CDR3 sequences, 85% of them detected once, and under 0.15% sits in the top ten. Notes on the study in general: The authors acknowledged that the study's TCR sequencing and HLA analysis involved relatively few individuals.

The CDR3 length is 18 residues. Trimming removed 0 bases from V and 4 bases from J, with 22 bases in between. The V gene's germline CDR1 is SGHRS and CDR2 YFSETQ. TCR beta sequencing was performed on blood CD8+ and CD4+ T cells. Negative isolation yielded CD4+ and CD8+ T cells, and FACS enriched TEMRA cells. The material sequenced was CD8+ T cells from PBMCs. V usage is TRBV5-1 and J usage is TRBJ1-1; the D is unclear. This receptor was obtained from a human donor with multiple sclerosis. The CDR3 region is CASSLAGRLSELSTEAFF. CDR3 DNA sequence: TGCGCCAGCAGCTTGGCTGGCAGGCTGTCAGAGCTTAGCACTGAAGCTTTCTTT.